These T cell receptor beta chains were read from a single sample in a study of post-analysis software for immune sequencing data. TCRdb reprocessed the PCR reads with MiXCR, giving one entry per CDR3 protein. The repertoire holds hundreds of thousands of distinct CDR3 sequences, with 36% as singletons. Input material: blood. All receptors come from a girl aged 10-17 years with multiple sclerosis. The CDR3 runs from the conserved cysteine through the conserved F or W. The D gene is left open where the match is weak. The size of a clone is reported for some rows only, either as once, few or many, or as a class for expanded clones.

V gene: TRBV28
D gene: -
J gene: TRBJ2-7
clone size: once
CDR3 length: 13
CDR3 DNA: TGTGCCAGCAGTTCCCCGCGAGCCTACGAGCAGTACTTC
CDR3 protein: CASSSPRAYEQYF

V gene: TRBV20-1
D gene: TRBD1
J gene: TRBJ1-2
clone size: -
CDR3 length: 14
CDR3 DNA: TGCAGTGCTGGGTTACTGGGGACAGCATATGGCTACACCTTC
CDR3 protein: CSAGLLGTAYGYTF

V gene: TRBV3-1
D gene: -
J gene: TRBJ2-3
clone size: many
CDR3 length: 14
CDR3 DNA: TGTGCCAGCAGCCAACCTGGAGGAGGCGATACGCAGTATTTT
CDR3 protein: CASSQPGGGDTQYF

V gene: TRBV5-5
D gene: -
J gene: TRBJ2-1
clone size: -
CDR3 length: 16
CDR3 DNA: TGTGCCAGCAGCTTGTTGGCTAGCGAAATCTACAGTGAGCAGTTCTTC
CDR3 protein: CASSLLASEIYSEQFF

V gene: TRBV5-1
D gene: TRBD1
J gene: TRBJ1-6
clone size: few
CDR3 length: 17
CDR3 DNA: TGCGCCAGCAGCAGCAGGGGGGCCGGCTCCTATAATTCACCCCTCCACTTT
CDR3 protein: CASSSRGAGSYNSPLHF

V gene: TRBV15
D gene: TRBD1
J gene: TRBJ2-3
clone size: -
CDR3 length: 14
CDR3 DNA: TGTGCCACCAGCGGATGGACAGGGGCTGATACGCAGTATTTT
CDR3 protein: CATSGWTGADTQYF

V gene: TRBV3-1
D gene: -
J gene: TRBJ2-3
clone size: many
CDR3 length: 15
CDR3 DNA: TGTGCCAGCAGCCAACTGACTGGCTCCTCAGATACGCAGTATTTT
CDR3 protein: CASSQLTGSSDTQYF

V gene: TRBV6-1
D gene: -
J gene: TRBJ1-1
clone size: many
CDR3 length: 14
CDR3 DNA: TGTGCCAGCAGTGATATGGGGGGCAACACTGAAGCTTTCTTT
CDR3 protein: CASSDMGGNTEAFF

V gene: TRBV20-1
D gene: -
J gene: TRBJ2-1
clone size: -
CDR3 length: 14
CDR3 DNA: TGCAGTGCTAAGGAGGGAAGCTCCTACAATGAGCAGTTCTTC
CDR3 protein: CSAKEGSSYNEQFF

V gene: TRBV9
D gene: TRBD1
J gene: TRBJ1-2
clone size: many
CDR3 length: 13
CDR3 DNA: TGTGCCAGCAGCGCTCAGGGGGACTATGGCTACACCTTC
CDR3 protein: CASSAQGDYGYTF

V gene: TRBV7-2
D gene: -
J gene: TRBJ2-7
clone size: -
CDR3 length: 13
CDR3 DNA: TGTGCCAGCAGCTTGGGTAGTTGGCTCGAGCAGTACTTC
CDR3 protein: CASSLGSWLEQYF

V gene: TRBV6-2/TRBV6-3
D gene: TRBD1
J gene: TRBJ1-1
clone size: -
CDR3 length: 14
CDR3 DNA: TGTGCCAGCAATGACCCGGGACAGGGGGCGAAGACTTTCTTT
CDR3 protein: CASNDPGQGAKTFF

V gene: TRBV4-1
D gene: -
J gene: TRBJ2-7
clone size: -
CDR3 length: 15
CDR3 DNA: TGCGCCAGCAGCCAGGGCCCTGGGAGCCCCTACGAGCAGTACTTC
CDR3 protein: CASSQGPGSPYEQYF

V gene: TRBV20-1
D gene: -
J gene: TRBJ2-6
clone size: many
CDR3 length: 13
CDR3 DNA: TGCAGTGCCCTTTTCTCTGGGGCCAACGTCCTGACTTTC
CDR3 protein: CSALFSGANVLTF

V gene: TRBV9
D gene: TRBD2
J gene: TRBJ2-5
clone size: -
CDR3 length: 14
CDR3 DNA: TGTGCCAGCAGCGCGACTAGCAGTGGAGAGACCCAGTACTTC
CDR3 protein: CASSATSSGETQYF

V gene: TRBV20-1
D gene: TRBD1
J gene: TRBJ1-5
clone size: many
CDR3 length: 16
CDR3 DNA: TGCAGTGCTACGCGGACAGGGATCCATAGCAATCAGCCCCAGCATTTT
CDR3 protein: CSATRTGIHSNQPQHF

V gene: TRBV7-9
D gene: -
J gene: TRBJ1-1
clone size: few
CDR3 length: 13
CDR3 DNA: TGTGCCAGCAGCTCCCCTGCAGGCTATGAAGCTTTCTTT
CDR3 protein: CASSSPAGYEAFF